This T cell receptor beta chain appears in the sequencing data of a study of T cells in Graves' hyperthyroidism and ophthalmopathy. At the level of the study: Peripheral blood draws took place at initial diagnosis, ahead of any treatment.

RNA transcripts provided the source from which TCR beta CDR3 regions were amplified. An initial round of RT-PCR targeting the TCR CDR3 relied on the HTBI primer set. Via MiXCR, TCRdb re-called the multiplex PCR reads, giving one row per CDR3 protein. This sample has 550,000 to 700,000 distinct CDR3 sequences, with under 15% found just once. Comments on this clonotype: A much larger clone is a single base away; this may be a read error.

Sequenced material: blood. This clonotype was obtained from a woman aged 40 to 55 with Graves' ophthalmopathy.

The CDR3 nucleotides are TGTGCCAGCAGGTACAGGAACTACGAGCAGTACTTC. Protein: CASRYRNYEQYF. This chain uses TRBV12-3 or TRBV12-4 with TRBJ2-7; tentative D call: TRBD1 (5 bases). The CDR3 runs 12 residues. V was clipped by 6 bases and J by 3 bases, with 9 bases between them.